The next 18 T cell receptor beta chains were all read from a single sample in a study of CD8+ T cells in alopecia areata (dated by TCRdb to 2016 to 2019). This specimen's time point label, interpreted: baseline before oral tofacitinib. Library construction relied on the immunoSEQ multiplex PCR assay. RNA was extracted from all samples and reverse transcribed into cDNA, which served as template for TCR sequencing. TCRdb took this table from immuneACCESS and kept in-frame rearrangements with V and J called. Such tables lack part of the clones; where checked against another copy, unresolved V genes explain under half of the gap, and the rest is unexplained. This sample is represented by approximately 150,000 clones; less than 75% of them were singletons. Of the sample, about an eighth is held by the ten largest clones. The sequencing used CD8+ T cells sorted from blood, collected at week 0. These receptor sequences come from a human donor with alopecia areata.

The rearrangement links TRBV9 to TRBJ2-2, with a possible D match to TRBD1 (5 bases). The CDR3 totals 13 residues. V was pared by 3 bases and J by 6 bases, with 9 bases between. CDR1 is SGDLS, CDR2 YYNGEE, per germline. CDR3 residues: CASSARVPGELFF. CDR3 nucleotide sequence: TGTGCCAGCAGCGCCAGGGTCCCCGGGGAGCTGTTTTTT.

The chain is built from TRBV30 and TRBJ2-1; 9 positions agree with TRBD1. V shed 2 bases, J shed 2 bases, and the junction held 1 base outside the gene matches. Germline CDR1 reads GTSNPN; CDR2 reads SVGIG (reference sequence). The CDR3 covers 14 residues. The CDR3 DNA follows: TGTGCCTGGAGTACAGGGGGCGCCTACAATGAGCAGTTCTTC. Translated: CAWSTGGAYNEQFF.

This clone was detected a few times. The V gene is TRBV14, the J gene TRBJ1-1; 8 positions agree with TRBD1. V shed 4 bases, J shed 4 bases, and the junction held 2 bases outside the gene matches. The CDR3 is 13 amino acids. Germline V gives CDR1 SGHDN, CDR2 FVKESK. In nucleotides, the CDR3 is TGTGCCAGCAGCCCCACAGGGGGCACTGAAGCTTTCTTT. This encodes CASSPTGGTEAFF.

The chain combines TRBV5-1 with TRBJ2-1, with TRBD2 as a possible D gene (6 bases). This CDR3 contains 14 residues. Trimming stripped 2 bases from V and 10 bases from J, with 16 bases between. Germline values: CDR1 SGHRS, CDR2 YFSETQ. CDR3 nucleotides: TGCGCCAGCAGCTTCGCGGGGACGATATCCGAGCAGTTCTTC. It is translated as CASSFAGTISEQFF.

The rearrangement links TRBV29-1 to TRBJ1-2; D is unresolved. The germline V and J ends were trimmed by 6 bases and 2 bases, with 10 bases remaining between them. CDR3 length: 12 amino acids. Germline V lookup: CDR1 SQVTM, CDR2 ANQGSEA. This chain's CDR3 is CSVAGRNYGYTF. The DNA of the CDR3 is TGCAGCGTAGCCGGGCGAAACTATGGCTACACCTTC.

V usage is TRBV27 and J usage is TRBJ2-5; D possibly corresponds to TRBD2 (5 bases). The V end was cut by 7 bases, the J end by 5 bases, with 14 bases between. Germline CDR1 MNHEY, CDR2 SMNVEV (reference sequence). This CDR3 contains 13 residues. As DNA, the CDR3 is TGTGCCAGCAAAGGTCGGGGAATGGAGACCCAGTACTTC. It specifies CASKGRGMETQYF.

Details on this clone: Other DNA sequences of this sample code for an identical CDR3. The J gene is TRBJ1-1, the V gene TRBV6-1, with D hard to call. Germline V gene data show CDR1 as MNHNS and CDR2 as SASEGT. V lost 0 bases, J lost 13 bases, and 0 bases lay in between. This CDR3 spans 8 amino acids. The CDR3 protein is CASSEAFF. The CDR3 coding sequence is TGTGCCAGCAGTGAAGCTTTCTTT.

This clone was counted a single time. The chain joins TRBV7-6 to TRBJ2-7, with D maybe TRBD1 (6 bases). V was pared by 4 bases and J by 3 bases, with 22 bases between. From germline, CDR1 is SGHVS and CDR2 FNYEAQ. CDR3 size: 17 residues. CDR3 bases: TGTGCCAGCAGCTCCTACCCCCGGGACAACGCCTTCTACGAGCAGTACTTC. This translates into CASSSYPRDNAFYEQYF. Full variable domain (rest looked up from reference TRBV7-6 and TRBJ2-7): GAGVSQSPRYKVTKRGQDVALRCDPISGHVSLYWYRQALGQGPEFLTYFNYEAQQDKSGLPNDRFSAERPEGSISTLTIQRTEQRDSAMYRCASSSYPRDNAFYEQYFGPGTRLTVT.

The chain employs TRBV29-1 and TRBJ2-7; 10 bases agree with TRBD2. CDR3 length equals 13 residues. Trimming took 4 bases from V and 4 from J; bases not matched to a gene: 4. The germline V gene has CDR1 SQVTM and CDR2 ANQGSEA. CDR3 protein: CSVVPAGGYEQYF. The CDR3 coding sequence is TGCAGCGTTGTCCCAGCGGGGGGGTACGAGCAGTACTTC.

The chain employs TRBV2 and TRBJ1-1; 8 bases agree with TRBD1. Per the germline V gene, CDR1 is SNHLY and CDR2 is FYNNEI. Trimming at V came to 5 bases and at J to 4 bases, leaving 3 bases not matched to a gene. The CDR3 length is 13 residues. This chain's CDR3 is CASSKTGGTEAFF. CDR3 DNA sequence: TGTGCCAGCAGTAAAACAGGGGGCACTGAAGCTTTCTTT. The full variable domain, rest sourced from reference TRBV2 and TRBJ1-1, is EPEVTQTPSHQVTQMGQEVILRCVPISNHLYFYWYRQILGQKVEFLVSFYNNEISEKSEIFDDQFSVERPDGSNFTLKIRSTKLEDSAMYFCASSKTGGTEAFFGQGTRLTVV.

The rearrangement uses TRBV2 and TRBJ2-1; D unresolved. Trimming removed 4 bases from V and 9 bases from J, with 7 bases in between. CDR1 and CDR2 (germline): SNHLY, FYNNEI. This CDR3 is 11 amino acids long. The DNA for the CDR3 is TGTGCCAGCAGTGGCGGTGGTGAGCAGTTCTTC. Amino acids: CASSGGGEQFF.

The chain has TRBV30 and TRBJ1-6; D is undetermined. Trimming removed 2 bases at V and 9 bases at J, with 5 bases between. Germline loops: CDR1 GTSNPN, CDR2 SVGIG (reference sequence). The CDR3 spans 11 residues. CDR3 DNA: TGTGCCTGGAGTCTCGGTTCACCCCTCCACTTT. This sequence encodes CAWSLGSPLHF.

The gene calls are TRBV6-5 and TRBJ2-3, with D hard to call. Germline V gene lookup returns CDR1 MNHEY and CDR2 SVGAGI. This CDR3 is 13 amino acids long. Trimming stripped 2 bases from V and 5 bases from J, with 8 bases between. The DNA for the CDR3 is TGTGCCAGCAGTTACGTTTGGGGAGATACGCAGTATTTT. Protein: CASSYVWGDTQYF.

This chain joins TRBV5-4 and TRBJ1-1, with a tentative D call TRBD1 (6 bases). V lost 6 bases and J lost 2, with 17 bases in between. The CDR3 extends over 15 amino acids. Germline CDR1 is SGHNT and CDR2 is YYREEE (reference sequence). The DNA for the CDR3 is TGTGCCAGCATGGGGCTAGGGGGAAAAAACACTGAAGCTTTCTTT. As protein: CASMGLGGKNTEAFF.

Only one count was recorded for this clone. The chain carries TRBV27 and TRBJ2-7; D possibly uses TRBD1 or TRBD2 (5 bases each). Trimming removed 2 bases at V and 9 bases at J, with 11 bases between. Germline V lookup: CDR1 MNHEY, CDR2 SMNVEV (reference sequence). This CDR3 comprises 12 residues. DNA for the CDR3: TGTGCCAGCAGTTTAGATCAGGGAGCGCAGTACTTC. Residues: CASSLDQGAQYF.

The sample holds a few counts of this clone. This rearrangement joins TRBV11-2 to TRBJ2-1, with 8 bases identical to TRBD2. V shed 6 bases, J shed 7 bases, and the junction held 5 bases outside the gene matches. CDR3 length: 13 amino acids. Looked up from germline, CDR1 is SGHAT and CDR2 is FQNNGV. In DNA, the CDR3 is TGTGCCAGCAGTTCCAGCGGGGGAAATGAGCAGTTCTTC. It specifies CASSSSGGNEQFF.

The count of this clone is one. The chain recombines TRBV15 with TRBJ2-2; unclear D gene. Trimming shortened V by 0 bases and J by 4 bases, and 3 bases separated the two germline ends. CDR1 LNHNV and CDR2 YYDKDF come from the germline V gene (reference sequence). The CDR3 has 13 amino acids. The CDR3 loop is CATSRESTGELFF. The CDR3, as DNA: TGTGCCACCAGCAGAGAGAGCACCGGGGAGCTGTTTTTT.

This clone was detected only once. The J gene is TRBJ2-2, the V gene TRBV30, with D possibly TRBD1 on 5 matching bases. The germline gives CDR1 GTSNPN, CDR2 SVGIG (reference sequence). The CDR3 spans 14 residues. Trimming shortened V by 3 bases and J by 3 bases, and 11 bases separated the two germline ends. For the CDR3, the DNA is TGTGCCTGGAGGCAAGACAGCTACACCGGGGAGCTGTTTTTT. Translated: CAWRQDSYTGELFF.